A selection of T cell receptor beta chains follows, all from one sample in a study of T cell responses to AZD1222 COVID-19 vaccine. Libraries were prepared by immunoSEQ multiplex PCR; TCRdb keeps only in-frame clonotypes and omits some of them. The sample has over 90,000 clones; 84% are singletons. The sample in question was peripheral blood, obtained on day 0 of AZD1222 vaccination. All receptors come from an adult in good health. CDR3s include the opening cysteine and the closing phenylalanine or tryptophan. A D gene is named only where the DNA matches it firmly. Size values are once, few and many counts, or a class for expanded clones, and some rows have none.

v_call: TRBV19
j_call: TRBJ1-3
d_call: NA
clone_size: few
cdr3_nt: TGTGCCAGTACCTTGACAGAAACTGGAAACACCATATATTTT
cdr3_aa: CASTLTETGNTIYF

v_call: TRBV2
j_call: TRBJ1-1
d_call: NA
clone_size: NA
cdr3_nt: TGTGCCAGCAGTATTACCATAGGGAACACTGAAGCTTTCTTT
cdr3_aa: CASSITIGNTEAFF

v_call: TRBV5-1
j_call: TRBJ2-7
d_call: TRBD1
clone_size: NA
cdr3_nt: TGCGCCAGCAGCGTAGGACAGGGGGCGCGATACGAGCAGTACTTC
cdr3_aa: CASSVGQGARYEQYF

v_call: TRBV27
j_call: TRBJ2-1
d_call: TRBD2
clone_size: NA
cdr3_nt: TGTGCCAGCAGTTTTGGACTAGCGGCGAATGAGCAGTTCTTC
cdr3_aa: CASSFGLAANEQFF

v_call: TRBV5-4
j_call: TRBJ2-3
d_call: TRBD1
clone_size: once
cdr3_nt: TGTGCCAGCAGATTAGGGGGCGGGACAGGGGGCTTTACAGATACGCAGTATTTT
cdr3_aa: CASRLGGGTGGFTDTQYF

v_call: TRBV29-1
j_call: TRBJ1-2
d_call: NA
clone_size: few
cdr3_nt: TGCAGCGCCCGGGTAGGCTCCGGGGGCTACACCTTC
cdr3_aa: CSARVGSGGYTF

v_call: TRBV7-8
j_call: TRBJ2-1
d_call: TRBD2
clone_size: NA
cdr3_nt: TGTGCCAGCAGCTTAGAACTAGCGAAGCGGCAGTTCTTC
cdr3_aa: CASSLELAKRQFF

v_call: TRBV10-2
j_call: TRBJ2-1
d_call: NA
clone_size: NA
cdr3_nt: TGCGCCAGCAGTGACTACAATGAGCAGTTCTTC
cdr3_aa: CASSDYNEQFF

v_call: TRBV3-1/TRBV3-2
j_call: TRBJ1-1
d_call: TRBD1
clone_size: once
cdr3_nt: TGTGCCAGCAGCCCGGACAGGGGGAACGCTGAAGCTTTCTTT
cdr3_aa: CASSPDRGNAEAFF

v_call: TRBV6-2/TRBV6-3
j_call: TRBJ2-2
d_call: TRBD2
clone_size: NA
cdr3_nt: TGTGCCAGCAGCCACCCAGGTCGGGGGGGAACCGGGGAGCTGTTTTTT
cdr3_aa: CASSHPGRGGTGELFF

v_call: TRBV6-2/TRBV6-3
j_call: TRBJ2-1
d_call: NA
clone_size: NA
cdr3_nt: TGTGCCAGCAGTTTCCGGGGTATAAGTGAGCAGTTCTTC
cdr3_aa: CASSFRGISEQFF

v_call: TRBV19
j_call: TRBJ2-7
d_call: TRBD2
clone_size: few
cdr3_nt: TGTGCCAGTAGTGCCCCACCCGGCCTAGCGGCGAGGGCGGGCGAGCAGTACTTC
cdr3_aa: CASSAPPGLAARAGEQYF

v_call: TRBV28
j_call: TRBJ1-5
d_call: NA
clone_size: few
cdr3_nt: TGTGCCAGCAGTTTATATGGGGGGGATCAGCCCCAGCATTTT
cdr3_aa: CASSLYGGDQPQHF

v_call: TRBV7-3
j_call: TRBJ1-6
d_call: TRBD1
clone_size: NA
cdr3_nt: TGTGCCAGCAGCACCGGACAGGGCAATTCACCCCTCCACTTT
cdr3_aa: CASSTGQGNSPLHF

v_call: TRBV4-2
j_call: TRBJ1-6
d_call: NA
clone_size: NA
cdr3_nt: TGTGCCAGCAGCCAGGGTCCACAGGGAAGGAATTCACCCCTCCACTTT
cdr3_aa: CASSQGPQGRNSPLHF